This entry lists 21 T cell receptor beta chains sequenced from one sample in a study of CD4 T cells in relation to SARS-CoV-2 and coronaviruses. The assay was immunoSEQ multiplex PCR, and TCRdb's table has in-frame clones only and misses some. The sample lists some 60,000 clones; about 92% were seen once. Sequencing was performed on naive CD4+ T cells from PBMCs. Subset indicated: naive CD4+ T cells isolated by negative enrichment. The receptor source for this set is an adult with COVID-19.

The chain links TRBV6-2 or TRBV6-3 to TRBJ2-1; D uncertain. CDR1 is MNHEY and CDR2 is SVGEGT in the germline V gene. The CDR3 length is 13 residues. The V end lost 3 bases, the J end lost 5 bases, and 8 bases lay between the germline ends. CDR3 sequence: CASSYIPHNEQFF. CDR3 nucleotides: TGTGCCAGCAGTTATATACCCCACAATGAGCAGTTCTTC.

The chain combines TRBV6-1 with TRBJ2-3; D unresolved. The germline V gene encodes CDR1 MNHNS and CDR2 SASEGT. This CDR3 is built from 16 residues. Trimming pared 1 base from V and 0 bases from J, leaving 11 bases between. The DNA of the CDR3 is TGTGCCAGCAGTGAAGGGCCAAGTACCAGCACAGATACGCAGTATTTT. Translating it yields CASSEGPSTSTDTQYF.

The chain carries TRBV5-4 and TRBJ1-2; D is uncertain. Per germline, CDR1 SGHNT and CDR2 YYREEE (reference sequence). The CDR3 is made up of 14 amino acids. Trimming cost V 5 bases and J 0 bases, with 11 bases left between them. In DNA, the CDR3 is TGTGCCAGCAGTGTTTCCATAGCTAACTATGGCTACACCTTC. Amino acid sequence: CASSVSIANYGYTF.

The chain links TRBV5-1 to TRBJ2-7; a weak D match, TRBD1 (5 bases). The length of the CDR3 is 12 residues. Trimming took off 4 bases at V and 3 bases at J, with 8 bases between the two ends. CDR1 and CDR2 (germline): SGHRS, YFSETQ. The CDR3 nucleotides are TGCGCCAGCAGCCAAGACAGCTACGAGCAGTACTTC. Protein: CASSQDSYEQYF.

The CDR3 bases are TGTGCCTGGAATCAGGGTACTGAAGCTTTCTTT. This sequence encodes CAWNQGTEAFF. V gene TRBV30 combines with J gene TRBJ1-1, with a weak D call TRBD1 (5 bases). Trimming pared 4 bases from V and 5 bases from J, leaving 8 bases between. This CDR3 has 11 amino acids. The germline CDR1 and CDR2 sequences are GTSNPN and SVGIG (reference sequence).

The rearrangement uses TRBV5-5 and TRBJ1-1; TRBD1 aligns across 10 bases. Per the germline V gene, CDR1 is SGHKS and CDR2 is YYEKEE (reference sequence). The CDR3 has 15 residues. V lost 4 bases, J lost 0 bases, and 3 bases stayed unmatched. For the CDR3, the DNA is TGTGCCAGCAGCCCTGGACAGGGGGTGAACACTGAAGCTTTCTTT. Amino acids: CASSPGQGVNTEAFF.

The chain has TRBV2 and TRBJ2-7, with 12 bases matching TRBD2. Germline loops: CDR1 SNHLY, CDR2 FYNNEI. J gave up 0 bases and V 2 bases, and 5 bases lay outside the gene matches. This CDR3 is built from 17 residues. CDR3: CASSEFGLAGSSYEQYF. CDR3 coding DNA: TGTGCCAGCAGTGAATTTGGACTAGCGGGGAGCTCCTACGAGCAGTACTTC.

The V call is TRBV29-1, the J call TRBJ2-1, with D tentatively TRBD2 (5 bases). Trimming removed 8 bases from V and 9 bases from J, with 23 bases in between. Germline CDR1 SQVTM, CDR2 ANQGSEA. This CDR3 is built from 14 residues. The CDR3 sequence: CSLTDAGPLGEQFF. CDR3 coding DNA: TGCAGCCTCACCGATGCGGGCCCCCTAGGTGAGCAGTTCTTC.

V usage is TRBV24-1 and J usage is TRBJ1-4; D gene unclear. Germline V lookup: CDR1 KGHDR, CDR2 SFDVKD. Trimming stripped 0 bases from V and 8 bases from J, with 3 bases between. This CDR3 contains 12 residues. The CDR3 is CATSDLGEKLFF. Written as DNA, the CDR3 is TGTGCCACCAGTGATTTGGGGGAAAAACTGTTTTTT.

The chain links TRBV7-2 to TRBJ2-5, with D possibly being TRBD1 (6 bases). The CDR3 has 15 amino acids. Germline CDR1 and CDR2: SGHTA and FQGNSA. The germline V and J ends were trimmed by 1 base and 1 base, with 10 bases remaining between them. The CDR3 sequence is CASSLVQGIQETQYF. CDR3 coding DNA: TGTGCCAGCAGCTTAGTTCAGGGGATCCAAGAGACCCAGTACTTC.

The rearrangement uses TRBV28 and TRBJ2-3; the match to TRBD2 covers 11 bases. This CDR3 has 16 amino acids. Losses at the gene ends were 6 bases for V and 3 bases for J; bases not matched to a gene: 8. CDR1 and CDR2 from the germline V gene are MDHEN and SYDVKM. The CDR3 nucleotides are TGTGCCAGCAGACTACTAGCGGGAGTGGGGACAGATACGCAGTATTTT. It codes for CASRLLAGVGTDTQYF.

The V call is TRBV6-5, the J call TRBJ1-2, with D maybe TRBD1 (5 bases). Trimming took off 6 bases at V and 0 bases at J, with 11 bases between the two ends. Germline V gene sequence: CDR1 MNHEY, CDR2 SVGAGI. There are 14 residues in the CDR3. The CDR3 protein is CASRTEAANYGYTF. The CDR3 nucleotides are TGTGCCAGCAGGACAGAGGCAGCTAACTATGGCTACACCTTC.

The chain employs TRBV2 and TRBJ2-5; D is unclear. The CDR3 covers 14 residues. V lost 7 bases and J lost 1, with 13 bases in between. Germline V lookup: CDR1 SNHLY, CDR2 FYNNEI. CDR3 amino acids: CASIISETQETQYF. The CDR3 DNA follows: TGTGCCAGCATTATTTCAGAGACCCAAGAGACCCAGTACTTC.

The chain is built from TRBV2 and TRBJ2-3, with 7 bases matching TRBD1. Germline V gene sequence: CDR1 SNHLY, CDR2 FYNNEI. V shed 5 bases, J shed 5 bases, and the junction held 4 bases outside the gene matches. The CDR3 runs to 13 residues. CDR3 nucleotides: TGTGCCAGCAGTATAACAGGGGAAGATACGCAGTATTTT. This translates into CASSITGEDTQYF. Filled out from reference TRBV2 and TRBJ2-3, the complete variable domain reads EPEVTQTPSHQVTQMGQEVILRCVPISNHLYFYWYRQILGQKVEFLVSFYNNEISEKSEIFDDQFSVERPDGSNFTLKIRSTKLEDSAMYFCASSITGEDTQYFGPGTRLTVL.

The chain uses TRBV28 and TRBJ2-3, with 8 bases lining up with TRBD1. With V trimmed by 6 bases and J by 0 bases, 17 bases remained unmatched. CDR1 MDHEN and CDR2 SYDVKM come from the germline V gene. The CDR3 totals 19 residues. The CDR3 DNA is TGTGCCAGCAGGCCTAAGACAGGGGACGAATTCGGGAGCACAGATACGCAGTATTTT. Its translation is CASRPKTGDEFGSTDTQYF.

V usage is TRBV11-3 and J usage is TRBJ1-1, with a weak D call TRBD1 (5 bases). The V gene's germline CDR1 is SGHNT and CDR2 YENEEA. This CDR3 has 13 residues. V lost 4 bases and J 0 bases, leaving 6 bases between the germline ends. The DNA for the CDR3 is TGTGCCAGCAGCTCGGACATGAACACTGAAGCTTTCTTT. It codes for CASSSDMNTEAFF. The full variable domain, with the rest looked up from reference TRBV11-3 and TRBJ1-1, is EAGVVQSPRYKIIEKKQPVAFWCNPISGHNTLYWYLQNLGQGPELLIRYENEEAVDDSQLPKDRFSAERLKGVDSTLKIQPAELGDSAVYLCASSSDMNTEAFFGQGTRLTVV.

The gene calls are TRBV25-1 and TRBJ1-4; tentatively, D is TRBD1 (5 bases). Germline-derived CDR1 and CDR2 are MGHDK and SYGVNS. CDR3 length: 16 amino acids. V lost 1 base and J 8 bases, leaving 17 bases between the germline ends. Written as DNA, the CDR3 is TGTGCCAGCAGTGAATCGGGTTGGGGGATAGGGGAAAAACTGTTTTTT. Amino acid sequence: CASSESGWGIGEKLFF.

The CDR3 here is CASSLRSGDEKLFF. In DNA form, the CDR3 reads TGTGCCAGCAGCTTAAGGTCCGGGGATGAAAAACTGTTTTTT. The chain uses TRBV7-9 and TRBJ1-4; D not certain. V lost 2 bases and J lost 6, with 10 bases in between. CDR3 size: 14 residues. Germline CDR1 and CDR2: SEHNR and FQNEAQ (reference sequence).

This rearrangement joins TRBV5-8 to TRBJ2-1, with D possibly being TRBD1 or TRBD2 (5 bases each). The CDR3 covers 15 residues. In germline, CDR1 is SGHTS, CDR2 YDEGEE. Deletions cut 6 bases from V and 0 bases from J, with 13 bases between. The CDR3 DNA sequence: TGTGCCAGCACCCTATGGGGGAGCTCCTACAATGAGCAGTTCTTC. Translating it yields CASTLWGSSYNEQFF.

The rearrangement links TRBV7-8 to TRBJ2-5, with D perhaps matching TRBD1 or TRBD2 (5 bases each). CDR3 length: 16 amino acids. With 5 bases removed from V and 4 bases from J, the gap between germline ends came to 20 bases. Germline CDR1 and CDR2: SGHVS and FQNEAQ. CDR3 amino acids: CASSTQRNPRGETQYF. As DNA, the CDR3 is TGTGCCAGCAGCACACAGCGGAACCCTAGGGGAGAGACCCAGTACTTC.

This clone appeared a few times. This sequence joins TRBV2 and TRBJ1-1, with D unclear. This CDR3 spans 12 amino acids. Trimming took off 4 bases at V and 3 bases at J, with 6 bases between the two ends. Germline CDR1 is SNHLY and CDR2 is FYNNEI. As DNA, the CDR3 is TGTGCCAGCAGTGTTGGGTACACTGAAGCTTTCTTT. Encoded protein: CASSVGYTEAFF.